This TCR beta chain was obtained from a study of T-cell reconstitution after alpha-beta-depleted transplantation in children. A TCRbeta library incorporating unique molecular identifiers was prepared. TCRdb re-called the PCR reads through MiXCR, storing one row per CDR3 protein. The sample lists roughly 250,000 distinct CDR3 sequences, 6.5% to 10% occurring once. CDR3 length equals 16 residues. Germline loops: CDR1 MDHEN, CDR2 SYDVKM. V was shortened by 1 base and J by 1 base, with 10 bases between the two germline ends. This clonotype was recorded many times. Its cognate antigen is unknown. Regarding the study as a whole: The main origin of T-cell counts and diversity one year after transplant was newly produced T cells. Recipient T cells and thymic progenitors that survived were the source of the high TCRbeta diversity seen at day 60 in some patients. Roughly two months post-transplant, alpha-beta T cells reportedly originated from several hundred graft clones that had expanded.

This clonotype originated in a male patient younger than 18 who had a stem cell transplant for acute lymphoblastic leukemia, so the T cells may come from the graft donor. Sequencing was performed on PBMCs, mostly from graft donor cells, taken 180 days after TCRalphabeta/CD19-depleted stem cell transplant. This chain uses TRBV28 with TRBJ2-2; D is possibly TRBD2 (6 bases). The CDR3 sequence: CASSLYGGVNTGELFF. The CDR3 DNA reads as TGTGCCAGCAGTTTATATGGCGGGGTGAACACCGGGGAGCTGTTTTTT. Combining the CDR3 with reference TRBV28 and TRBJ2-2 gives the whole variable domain DVKVTQSSRYLVKRTGEKVFLECVQDMDHENMFWYRQDPGLGLRLIYFSYDVKMKEKGDIPEGYSVSREKKERFSLILESASTNQTSMYLCASSLYGGVNTGELFFGEGSRLTVL.